This T cell receptor (beta chain) appears in the sequencing data of a study of shared clonotypes between healthy human individuals (TCRdb year 2020). Background on the whole study: The cohort included a few men and two women between 18 and 49 years of age. For each donor, CD4 naive and CD4 memory were each given three plates, CD8 naive was given two plates, and CD8 memory was given one plate. Blood TCR repertoires of five healthy adults were deeply sequenced to estimate repertoire size and the extent of clonotype sharing between individuals. To increase sequencing depth and limit assay-specific biases, TCR repertoire library preparation and sequencing were carried out by different laboratories using diverse techniques. Between about 0.8 and 9 billion PBMCs per donor were obtained by leukapheresis.

CD8 naive samples were obtained by positive selection for CCR7 among CD45RO-negative cells, yielding a CD45RA+CCR7+ population from which TemRA cells were excluded. The donors were healthy, HIV-negative adults with no recently reported acute infections or vaccinations. Every donor was a Caucasian adult residing in Nashville, Tennessee, USA. After blood collection by leukapheresis, PBMCs were isolated using Ficoll-Histopaque density gradient centrifugation and then cryopreserved in the vapor phase of liquid nitrogen. Analytical flow cytometry was used to check the purity and quantity of each magnetically sorted T cell population. Genomic DNA was isolated from each sorted fraction and quantified by UV absorbance on a Nanodrop 2000c. The CDR3, from cysteine to phenylalanine, totals 13 residues. Of all the DNA, just the CDR3 is kept, 39 bases in frame from base 1. According to the germline V gene, CDR1 reads WSHSY and CDR2 reads SAAADI. V is cut by 1 base and J by 8 bases, and the space between the germline ends is 8 bases.

Using the deep immunoSEQ assay, multiplex PCR amplified TCR CDR3 regions from genomic DNA. For each cell subset, the extracted genomic DNA was distributed evenly across all wells of several immunoSEQ 96-well plates, and each plate served as one replicate. Each replicate PCR for sorted subsets received around 0.2 ug genomic DNA, equal to tens of thousands of T cell genomes. Purified libraries were quantified with a Qubit 3.0 fluorometer, sized on a Bioanalyzer 2100, and re-quantified with the KAPA Library Quantification kit. A separate single-read 150-cycle Illumina NextSeq 550 flow cell was used to sequence each immunoSEQ 96-well plate. Per the source publication's procedure: Because only junctional sequences without quality scores were contained in the immunoSEQ output, filtering matching that applied to full-length reads could not be performed. Sequences were annotated with PyIR, a Python wrapper for IgBLAST v1.9, and V/J genes and CDR3 were assigned using IMGT germline references. Reads were filtered out if the reads had weak V/J assignments (E-value above 1e-6), no CDR3, stop codons, out-of-frame junctions, or ambiguous translated residues. V3J clonotypes were defined by identical inferred V gene, J gene, and CDR3 amino acid sequence. To compute the percentage overlap between repertoires, the number of shared unique clonotypes was divided by the size of the smaller repertoire. Richness of each repertoire was evaluated using RTK rarefaction, the Chao1 estimator, and Recon v2.1 estimates of unobserved clonotypes. Generation probabilities for all TCRbeta clonotypes obtained by the gDNA method from a handful of donors were computed using OLGA. What TCRdb holds here is the immuneACCESS table cut down to in-frame rearrangements. Part of the clones is not present; checked against another copy, under half of the missing clones reflect an unresolved V gene, and the others are unexplained. The DNA was the basis for D and trimming; V, J and clone size are from that table. Within this sample are around 2,100,000 clones, with approximately 95% of them counted one time only. The ten largest clones add up to 1% to 1.5% of the sample.

Points the paper makes about the study in general: Sharing across four donors was observed for approximately 4.6% of naive CD4, less than 4% of naive CD8, 2.3% of memory CD4, and around 0.42% of memory CD8 clonotypes. Even with the large sequencing depth, rarefaction of the sorted-subset datasets indicated that sequencing was incomplete. Pairwise subsampling led to the expectation that sequencing depth would affect the degree of clonotype sharing among donors. Estimated clonotype richness was generally larger for naive than for memory subsets. Sampling was restricted to blood, and TCR repertoires in tissue are likely to differ from TCR repertoires in blood. Compared with non-shared clonotypes, clonotypes shared by all four sorted-subset donors had higher generation probabilities. The small number of donors limited the genetic and exposure-history diversity represented.

Notes on this clone: Its antigen remains unidentified. Nothing much larger sits one base from this clone, and base qualities are not available.

This clonotype was obtained from a man aged 18 to 30 in good health. The source material was naive CD8+ T cells sorted from blood. Taken with the paper, the label for cell subset or site translates to: CD45RA+CCR7+. The chain couples TRBV10-2 to TRBJ1-4; the D gene lacks a confident call. The DNA is TGCGCCAGCAGTGAGTTGGGTTGGGAAAAACTGTTTTTT. This yields the protein CASSELGWEKLFF.